The subject of this entry is one T cell receptor (beta chain). Germline trimming cut 3 bases from V and 6 bases from J; bases unmatched to any gene: 4. The CDR3 has 12 residues. From germline, CDR1 is DFQATT and CDR2 SNEGSKA (reference sequence). Some clones are missing from TCRdb's copy, which holds only in-frame ones; the method was immunoSEQ multiplex PCR. This table holds 130,000 to 150,000 clones, about nine tenths found once. The entry originates in a study of T cell responses to AZD1222 COVID-19 vaccine. This TCR was sampled from an adult in good health. The chain carries TRBV20-1 and TRBJ1-2, with TRBD1 matching 7 bases. The source material was peripheral blood, sampled on day 0 of AZD1222 vaccination. The CDR3 nucleotides read TGCAGTGCTAGTCGTAGGGGGCATGGCTACACCTTC. This sequence encodes CSASRRGHGYTF.